This entry features one T cell receptor beta chain sequence. Primed by a sample-barcoded 5' primer and a J-beta primer mix, a second PCR proceeded for 7 to 11 cycles. A 12-random-nucleotide template-switch adaptor tagged each cDNA molecule. TCRdb re-called the 5' RACE reads through MiXCR, storing one row per CDR3 protein. Here the sample spans hundreds of thousands of distinct CDR3 sequences, around a quarter being singletons. These data belong to a study of blood T cells in healthy people across ages. The CDR3 has 11 amino acids. V was cut by 6 bases and J by 1 base, with 4 bases left in between. Germline loops: CDR1 DFQATT, CDR2 SNEGSKA (reference sequence). The data also belong to a second study, concerning T cells of mothers and their children. This second study notes: When mothers and children were related, their normalized repertoire overlap, which was always slightly higher, did not differ significantly from that of unrelated pairs.

The clonotype originates from a boy younger than 18 in good health. The specimen sequenced was blood. The gene calls are TRBV20-1 and TRBJ1-3, with D hard to call. In DNA, the CDR3 is TGCAGTGCAGGGTCTGGAAACACCATATATTTT. The encoded protein is CSAGSGNTIYF.